These 27 T cell receptor beta chains share one sample of origin, sequenced in a study of blood T cell repertoires in COVID-19. Profiled with immunoSEQ multiplex PCR; TCRdb holds only in-frame clones, not every one. The table records some 87,000 clones, about 81% of them present only once. The sample was peripheral blood. These receptors all stem from a human donor in a cohort sampled during active COVID-19.

The chain has TRBV27 and TRBJ2-1; 10 nucleotides line up with TRBD2. The CDR3 contains 16 residues. The V and J ends lost 5 bases and 6 bases, in that order; junction bases with no gene match: 10. CDR1 and CDR2 from the germline V gene are MNHEY and SMNVEV (reference sequence). In nucleotides, the CDR3 is TGTGCCAGCAGTATAACAGCGGGGGGGCCGGGCAATGAGCAGTTCTTC. Translation gives CASSITAGGPGNEQFF.

At least ten counts were recorded for this clone. The chain has TRBV19 and TRBJ1-1, with 7 bases matching TRBD1. The CDR3 has 12 residues. Germline CDR1 is LNHDA and CDR2 is SQIVND (reference sequence). V shed 8 bases and J 5 bases; nucleotides not matched to a gene: 5. The CDR3: CASRRGQTEAFF. The CDR3 region has the DNA TGTGCCAGTCGTAGGGGGCAAACTGAAGCTTTCTTT.

The chain combines TRBV11-2 with TRBJ1-1, with D perhaps TRBD1 (5 bases). V lost 1 base and J 3 bases, leaving 15 bases between the germline ends. The CDR3 is 16 residues long. Germline CDR1 is SGHAT and CDR2 is FQNNGV. The chain's CDR3 is CASSLGYRGSDTEAFF. The CDR3 nucleotides read TGTGCCAGCAGCTTAGGATACCGGGGGTCGGACACTGAAGCTTTCTTT.

This clone was counted only a few times. V usage is TRBV28 and J usage is TRBJ2-7, with D perhaps TRBD1 (5 bases). V was clipped by 4 bases and J by 5 bases, with 21 bases between them. In germline, CDR1 is MDHEN, CDR2 SYDVKM. The CDR3 covers 16 residues. This CDR3 is CASSSPSGRGFNEQYF. CDR3 DNA: TGTGCCAGCAGTTCCCCCTCGGGTAGGGGATTTAACGAGCAGTACTTC.

CDR3 protein: CASSPQGETQYF. CDR3 sequence (DNA): TGTGCCAGCAGCCCCCAGGGAGAGACCCAGTACTTC. V is TRBV6-6 and J is TRBJ2-5; D is perhaps TRBD1 (5 bases). V lost 6 bases and J 4 bases, leaving 9 bases between the germline ends. This CDR3 is built from 12 residues. Germline lookup yields CDR1 MNHNY and CDR2 SVGAGI (reference sequence).

The CDR3 DNA is TGTGCCAGCAGCATCCAACCTCCGGGACAGGGTACGCGCGGCTACACCTTC. Amino acids: CASSIQPPGQGTRGYTF. The chain recombines TRBV5-5 with TRBJ1-2; 9 nucleotides line up with TRBD1. The CDR3 sequence is 17 residues long. V shed 4 bases, J shed 8 bases, and the junction held 18 bases outside the gene matches. The germline V gene has CDR1 SGHKS and CDR2 YYEKEE (reference sequence).

This clone has a handful of counts. V gene TRBV5-1 combines with J gene TRBJ1-6, with 8 bases that match TRBD1. The V gene's germline CDR1 is SGHRS and CDR2 YFSETQ. The CDR3 has 14 residues. Trimming cost V 1 base and J 10 bases; bases outside gene matches: 4. Here the CDR3 reads CASSLPAGGSPLHF. DNA for the CDR3: TGCGCCAGCAGCTTGCCCGCAGGGGGCTCACCCCTCCACTTT.

CDR3 residues: CASSGSGVDRGIEQYF. In DNA form, the CDR3 reads TGTGCCAGCTCAGGGTCAGGGGTGGACCGGGGAATCGAGCAGTACTTC. The V and J genes are TRBV18 and TRBJ2-7; maybe TRBD1 (6 bases). Germline V gene sequence: CDR1 KGHSH, CDR2 LQKENI. The CDR3 sequence is 16 residues long. Between the trimmed V and J ends, which lost 5 bases and 6 bases, there was a span of 23 bases.

Here the CDR3 reads CASSLYREHQPQHF. CDR3 nucleotides: TGTGCCAGCAGCCTCTACAGGGAGCATCAGCCCCAGCATTTT. The chain uses TRBV5-5 and TRBJ1-5; D perhaps matches TRBD1 (6 bases). The length of the CDR3 is 14 residues. The germline CDR1 and CDR2 sequences are SGHKS and YYEKEE (reference sequence). Trimming took 4 bases from V and 5 from J, leaving 13 bases between them.

The V gene is TRBV18, the J gene TRBJ1-5; D perhaps matches TRBD1 (6 bases). Germline V gene lookup returns CDR1 KGHSH and CDR2 LQKENI. The CDR3 loop spans 15 amino acids. Trimming shortened V by 2 bases and J by 3 bases, and 11 bases separated the two germline ends. CDR3: CASSPDGTNNQPQHF. CDR3 nucleotide sequence: TGTGCCAGCTCACCAGATGGGACAAACAATCAGCCCCAGCATTTT. The full variable domain, completed using reference TRBV18 and TRBJ1-5, is NAGVMQNPRHLVRRRGQEARLRCSPMKGHSHVYWYRQLPEEGLKFMVYLQKENIIDESGMPKERFSAEFPKEGPSILRIQQVVRGDSAAYFCASSPDGTNNQPQHFGDGTRLSIL.

The chain joins TRBV3-1 (or the pseudogene TRBV3-2) to TRBJ1-2; D gene unclear. The germline V and J ends were trimmed by 1 base and 5 bases, with 14 bases remaining between them. The CDR3 is 15 amino acids. Per the germline V gene, CDR1 is LGHDT and CDR2 is YNNKEL (reference sequence). For the CDR3, the DNA is TGTGCCAGCAGCCAAGGGTATTCCGACATGTATGGCTACACCTTC. Translation gives CASSQGYSDMYGYTF.

This chain links TRBV3-1 (or the pseudogene TRBV3-2) with TRBJ2-5; possibly TRBD1 for D (5 bases). V lost 1 base to trimming and J lost 4 bases, with 10 bases between them. The germline CDR1 and CDR2 sequences are LGHDT and YNNKEL (reference sequence). This CDR3 is built from 14 residues. The CDR3 is CASSQAQEIETQYF. The CDR3, as DNA: TGTGCCAGCAGCCAAGCACAGGAGATAGAGACCCAGTACTTC.

The rearrangement joins TRBV5-1 to TRBJ2-1, with TRBD1 matching over 10 bases. The ends lost 3 bases at V and 3 bases at J; junction bases unmatched: 6. The CDR3 spans 16 residues. Germline CDR1 is SGHRS and CDR2 is YFSETQ. CDR3: CASSWGDRGGYNEQFF. Written as DNA, the CDR3 is TGCGCCAGCAGCTGGGGGGACAGGGGTGGCTACAATGAGCAGTTCTTC.

J is TRBJ2-3 and V is TRBV30; D is perhaps TRBD2 (6 bases). V lost 3 bases, J lost 6 bases, and 10 bases lay in between. This CDR3 spans 12 amino acids. CDR1 and CDR2 from the germline V gene are GTSNPN and SVGIG (reference sequence). The chain's CDR3 is CAWRGGGDTQYF. Written as DNA, the CDR3 is TGTGCCTGGAGGGGAGGAGGTGATACGCAGTATTTT.

The rearrangement uses TRBV5-1 and TRBJ1-2; 7 nucleotides match TRBD1. Per germline, CDR1 SGHRS and CDR2 YFSETQ. Unmatched junction bases numbered 10, after V lost 2 bases and J lost 6 bases. The CDR3 contains 15 residues. The CDR3 sequence is CASSLEGQPFHGYTF. The CDR3 bases are TGCGCCAGCAGCTTAGAGGGACAGCCGTTTCATGGCTACACCTTC. Drawing the rest from reference TRBV5-1 and TRBJ1-2, the complete variable domain is KAGVTQTPRYLIKTRGQQVTLSCSPISGHRSVSWYQQTPGQGLQFLFEYFSETQRNKGNFPGRFSGRQFSNSRSEMNVSTLELGDSALYLCASSLEGQPFHGYTFGSGTRLTVV.

This chain joins TRBV6-5 and TRBJ2-3, with 10 nucleotides matching TRBD2. From germline, CDR1 is MNHEY and CDR2 SVGAGI. This CDR3 has 14 residues. The V and J ends lost 6 bases and 4 bases, in that order; junction bases with no gene match: 4. This chain's CDR3 is CASRDGLAADTQYF. Here the CDR3 DNA reads TGTGCCAGCAGGGACGGACTAGCGGCAGATACGCAGTATTTT.

V and J are TRBV6-5 and TRBJ2-6; D is perhaps TRBD1 (6 bases). V lost 5 bases, J lost 4 bases, and 12 bases lay in between. The CDR3 is 15 amino acids. The V gene's germline CDR1 is MNHEY and CDR2 SVGAGI. The chain's CDR3 is CASSQTGTGANVLTF. For the CDR3, the DNA is TGTGCCAGCAGTCAAACAGGGACCGGGGCCAACGTCCTGACTTTC.

The chain is built from TRBV19 and TRBJ1-3; D might be TRBD1 (5 bases). The CDR3 runs to 12 residues. The germline V and J ends were trimmed by 6 bases and 8 bases, with 11 bases remaining between them. Germline values: CDR1 LNHDA, CDR2 SQIVND (reference sequence). CDR3 coding DNA: TGTGCCAGTAGGGGACTTCTCTACACCATATATTTT. It is translated as CASRGLLYTIYF.

This clone was seen only once. The chain has TRBV5-1 and TRBJ2-1; 12 bases agree with TRBD2. CDR3 size: 17 residues. CDR1 is SGHRS and CDR2 is YFSETQ in the germline V gene. J lost 1 base, V lost 5 bases, and 7 bases had no gene match. CDR3 in DNA: TGCGCCAGCAGGGCTAGCGGGGGGGCCCAGTCCTACAATGAGCAGTTCTTC. Protein: CASRASGGAQSYNEQFF.

The V gene is TRBV5-1, the J gene TRBJ1-4; the match to TRBD1 covers 9 bases. CDR3 length: 16 amino acids. Trimming at V came to 2 bases and at J to 6 bases, leaving 8 bases not matched to a gene. From germline, CDR1 is SGHRS and CDR2 YFSETQ. The CDR3 sequence is CASSFSPGQGDEKLFF. The CDR3 coding sequence is TGCGCCAGCAGCTTTTCCCCGGGACAGGGTGATGAAAAACTGTTTTTT.

The chain couples TRBV12-3 or TRBV12-4 to TRBJ1-5; maybe TRBD1 (6 bases). V lost 4 bases and J 7 bases, leaving 11 bases between the germline ends. The CDR3 spans 13 residues. Here the CDR3 reads CASSSYRDQPQHF. DNA for the CDR3: TGTGCCAGCAGTTCATACAGGGACCAGCCCCAGCATTTT.

This clone was observed a few times. V usage is TRBV6-5 and J usage is TRBJ2-6, with 7 nucleotides matching TRBD2. V dropped 10 bases and J dropped 2; count of bases not matched to a gene: 8. CDR1 and CDR2 from the germline V gene are MNHEY and SVGAGI. The CDR3 is 15 residues long. The CDR3 reads CATISAGAGANVLTF. The DNA of the CDR3 is TGTGCCACTATTTCTGCGGGGGCTGGGGCCAACGTCCTGACTTTC.

The chain recombines TRBV7-2 with TRBJ2-7; D unresolved. V lost 1 base to trimming and J lost 0 bases, with 19 bases between them. This CDR3 spans 18 amino acids. Germline V gives CDR1 SGHTA, CDR2 FQGNSA. CDR3 sequence: CASSLGALSPLTSYEQYF. As DNA, the CDR3 is TGTGCCAGCAGCTTAGGGGCCCTGTCTCCCCTAACCTCCTACGAGCAGTACTTC.

About this clone: Other DNA sequences within the sample encode an identical CDR3. V usage is TRBV19 and J usage is TRBJ2-5, with D possibly TRBD2 on 6 matching bases. In germline, CDR1 is LNHDA, CDR2 SQIVND (reference sequence). V was trimmed by 5 bases and J by 4 bases, leaving 11 bases between them. The CDR3 covers 13 residues. CDR3 nucleotides: TGTGCCAGTAGTCCATTGGGGGGAGAGACCCAGTACTTC. Its protein is CASSPLGGETQYF.

The J gene is TRBJ1-3, the V gene TRBV5-1; D perhaps matches TRBD1 (5 bases). The CDR3 extends over 17 amino acids. The germline gives CDR1 SGHRS, CDR2 YFSETQ. V shed 4 bases and J shed 0 bases, with 17 bases lying between them. The CDR3 loop reads CASSTRPQGNSGNTIYF. The CDR3 DNA is TGCGCCAGCAGCACACGACCTCAGGGAAACTCTGGAAACACCATATATTTT.

V usage is TRBV12-3 or TRBV12-4 and J usage is TRBJ1-2; 8 bases map to TRBD1. The CDR3 covers 12 residues. Unmatched junction bases numbered 0, after V lost 5 bases and J lost 4 bases. In DNA, the CDR3 is TGTGCCAGCAGTCAGGGGGCCTATGGCTACACCTTC. It specifies CASSQGAYGYTF.

The chain employs TRBV12-3 or TRBV12-4 and TRBJ2-7; possibly TRBD2 for D (6 bases). V was shortened by 8 bases and J by 3 bases, with 11 bases between the two germline ends. The CDR3 has 12 amino acids. CDR3 coding DNA: TGTGCCAGCTCCGGGACTTACTACGAGCAGTACTTC. It specifies CASSGTYYEQYF.